These 21 T cell receptor beta chains originate from one sample sequenced in a study of T cell changes during pregnancy in multiple sclerosis. The table came from immunoSEQ multiplex PCR; TCRdb's copy has only in-frame clones and leaves some out. The sample contains some 87,000 clones, approximately 92% of which appear only once. The sample here was peripheral blood, taken in the first trimester of pregnancy. Receptors originate from a female donor with multiple sclerosis, enrolled in a pregnancy study.

This clone was observed once. The CDR3 sequence is CASSLETGAAHEQYF. CDR3 DNA: TGTGCCAGCAGTTTAGAAACAGGGGCGGCCCACGAGCAGTACTTC. V is TRBV27 and J is TRBJ2-7; 7 nucleotides match TRBD1. Germline V lookup: CDR1 MNHEY, CDR2 SMNVEV (reference sequence). The CDR3 is 15 residues long. V lost 2 bases, J lost 5 bases, and 9 bases stayed unmatched.

The rearrangement uses TRBV7-4 and TRBJ1-2, with TRBD1 matching over 7 bases. V was pared by 8 bases and J by 6 bases, with 18 bases of the junction left unmatched. The CDR3 has 16 amino acids. The germline V gene has CDR1 SGHVT and CDR2 SQSDAQ. CDR3 protein: CASSPRRGDRKNGYTF. CDR3 DNA sequence: TGTGCCAGCTCACCCCGGAGGGGGGACAGAAAAAATGGCTACACCTTC.

The chain uses TRBV4-1 and TRBJ1-1; D possibly corresponds to TRBD1 (5 bases). Trimming shortened V by 5 bases and J by 0 bases, and 10 bases separated the two germline ends. The V gene's germline CDR1 is MGHRA and CDR2 YSYEKL. The CDR3 loop spans 14 amino acids. The CDR3 is CASSDGHLNTEAFF. The CDR3 nucleotides read TGCGCCAGCAGCGACGGACATTTGAACACTGAAGCTTTCTTT.

This sequence joins TRBV4-1 and TRBJ2-6, with D possibly matching TRBD2 (6 bases). There are 19 residues in the CDR3. V lost 2 bases and J 0 bases, leaving 17 bases between the germline ends. CDR1 MGHRA and CDR2 YSYEKL come from the germline V gene. CDR3 loop: CASSQWGVGLSSGANVLTF. Here the CDR3 DNA reads TGCGCCAGCAGCCAATGGGGGGTTGGCCTAAGCTCTGGGGCCAACGTCCTGACTTTC.

The genes are TRBV7-9 and TRBJ1-1, with 9 bases aligning to TRBD1. The CDR3 is 15 residues long. With V trimmed by 4 bases and J by 3 bases, 6 bases remained unmatched. CDR1 SEHNR and CDR2 FQNEAQ come from the germline V gene (reference sequence). The CDR3 protein is CASSSGQGRDTEAFF. The CDR3 DNA sequence: TGTGCCAGCAGCTCTGGACAGGGGAGGGACACTGAAGCTTTCTTT.

This chain joins TRBV29-1 and TRBJ2-1; D gene uncertain. The CDR3 is 12 residues long. Trimming removed 0 bases from V and 10 bases from J, with 10 bases in between. Per germline, CDR1 SQVTM and CDR2 ANQGSEA. CDR3: CSVEDNRVEQFF. The CDR3 nucleotides read TGCAGCGTTGAAGACAATAGAGTCGAGCAGTTCTTC.

This clone has just one count. The rearrangement links TRBV15 to TRBJ2-1; the match to TRBD2 covers 11 bases. This CDR3 contains 17 residues. Germline CDR1 LNHNV, CDR2 YYDKDF (reference sequence). V dropped 0 bases and J dropped 10; count of bases not matched to a gene: 11. CDR3 sequence: CATSRDWRLAGPTEQFF. The CDR3 bases are TGTGCCACCAGCAGAGATTGGCGACTAGCGGGACCCACCGAGCAGTTCTTC.

The chain employs TRBV7-9 and TRBJ2-7; possible D gene TRBD1, 6 bases. The ends were cut back, 1 base at V and 3 bases at J, with 13 bases in the middle. CDR1 and CDR2 from the germline V gene are SEHNR and FQNEAQ (reference sequence). This CDR3 is 15 amino acids long. CDR3 nucleotide sequence: TGTGCCAGCAGCTTAGACGGGACACCGAGCTACGAGCAGTACTTC. Translated, it gives CASSLDGTPSYEQYF.

The chain links TRBV11-2 to TRBJ1-2; TRBD1 matches at 7 bases. The CDR3 covers 15 residues. Germline V CDR1 and CDR2: SGHAT, FQNNGV. J gave up 2 bases and V 2 bases, and 5 bases lay outside the gene matches. Written as DNA, the CDR3 is TGTGCCAGCAGCTTATCACAGGGGAGGAACTATGGCTACACCTTC. Amino acids: CASSLSQGRNYGYTF.

V usage is TRBV10-3 and J usage is TRBJ2-3; TRBD2 might be the D (7 bases). This CDR3 region has 15 residues. With 6 bases removed from V and 3 bases from J, the gap between germline ends came to 16 bases. Germline V CDR1 and CDR2: ENHRY, SYGVKD. The CDR3 coding sequence is TGTGCCATCAGCTTCAGCGGGACAACGACAGATACGCAGTATTTT. Protein sequence: CAISFSGTTTDTQYF.

This clone appeared once. The chain has TRBV11-2 and TRBJ2-7, with TRBD1 as a possible D gene (6 bases). V lost 5 bases and J lost 2, with 10 bases in between. Looked up from germline, CDR1 is SGHAT and CDR2 is FQNNGV. The CDR3 is made up of 13 amino acids. CDR3 sequence reads: CASSLQGPYEQYF. CDR3 DNA sequence: TGTGCCAGCAGCCTACAGGGCCCCTACGAGCAGTACTTC. Using reference TRBV11-2 and TRBJ2-7 for the parts outside the CDR3, the full variable domain is EAGVAQSPRYKIIEKRQSVAFWCNPISGHATLYWYQQILGQGPKLLIQFQNNGVVDDSQLPKDRFSAERLKGVDSTLKIQPAKLEDSAVYLCASSLQGPYEQYFGPGTRLTVT.

The chain combines TRBV7-8 with TRBJ1-1; 9 bases are shared with TRBD1. Germline loops: CDR1 SGHVS, CDR2 FQNEAQ. Trimming removed 5 bases from V and 3 bases from J; junction bases left unmatched: 1. The CDR3 runs to 13 residues. The CDR3 nucleotides are TGTGCCAGCAGCCGGGACAGGGACACTGAAGCTTTCTTT. This encodes CASSRDRDTEAFF.

This sequence joins TRBV15 and TRBJ2-7; TRBD1 agrees at 10 bases. The CDR3 runs 15 residues. V shed 3 bases and J 6 bases; nucleotides not matched to a gene: 8. Per the germline V gene, CDR1 is LNHNV and CDR2 is YYDKDF (reference sequence). The DNA for the CDR3 is TGTGCCACCAGCAGGGTTGACAGGGGGCCGGTCGAGCAGTACTTC. Its translation: CATSRVDRGPVEQYF.

The chain links TRBV5-1 to TRBJ1-2, with 10 bases lining up with TRBD1. The CDR3 is 14 residues long. With V trimmed by 3 bases and J by 7 bases, 6 bases remained unmatched. Germline V gives CDR1 SGHRS, CDR2 YFSETQ. The CDR3 DNA follows: TGCGCCAGCAGCTCCGAGGACAGGGGGTCTGGCTACACCTTC. Its translation: CASSSEDRGSGYTF. The entire variable domain, with the rest obtained from reference TRBV5-1 and TRBJ1-2, is as follows: KAGVTQTPRYLIKTRGQQVTLSCSPISGHRSVSWYQQTPGQGLQFLFEYFSETQRNKGNFPGRFSGRQFSNSRSEMNVSTLELGDSALYLCASSSEDRGSGYTFGSGTRLTVV.

This rearrangement joins TRBV7-2 to TRBJ2-7; 9 nucleotides match TRBD2. The CDR3 has 14 amino acids. Germline CDR1 and CDR2: SGHTA and FQGNSA. With 1 base clipped from V and 3 bases from J, the junction kept 1 base outside the gene matches. Here the CDR3 reads CASSLGAGGYEQYF. The CDR3 nucleotides are TGTGCCAGCAGCTTAGGAGCGGGAGGCTACGAGCAGTACTTC.

This chain uses TRBV14 with TRBJ1-4; 7 bases align to TRBD1. V gave up 9 bases and J gave up 5 bases; unmatched junction bases: 12. The CDR3 covers 15 residues. Germline CDR1 and CDR2: SGHDN and FVKESK. CDR3 coding DNA: TGTGCCAGTTCGACAGGGCGAGAGGGCAATGAAAAACTGTTTTTT. It specifies CASSTGREGNEKLFF. Looking up the rest from reference TRBV14 and TRBJ1-4 gives the full variable domain: EAGVTQFPSHSVIEKGQTVTLRCDPISGHDNLYWYRRVMGKEIKFLLHFVKESKQDESGMPNNRFLAERTGGTYSTLKVQPAELEDSGVYFCASSTGREGNEKLFFGSGTQLSVL.

The chain links TRBV27 to TRBJ2-5; D may be TRBD2 (5 bases). V lost 5 bases and J 4 bases, leaving 11 bases between the germline ends. Germline values: CDR1 MNHEY, CDR2 SMNVEV (reference sequence). This CDR3 contains 13 residues. The CDR3 protein is CASSRKEGETQYF. For the CDR3, the DNA is TGTGCCAGCAGTCGAAAAGAGGGAGAGACCCAGTACTTC.

The rearrangement uses TRBV2 and TRBJ2-7; 12 positions match TRBD1. The trim removed 2 bases at V and 9 bases at J, leaving 8 bases unmatched. CDR1 and CDR2 from the germline V gene are SNHLY and FYNNEI. This CDR3 is 15 amino acids long. CDR3 in DNA: TGTGCCAGCAGTGAACCGGGACAGGGGGCCCCCGTGCAGTACTTC. Its protein is CASSEPGQGAPVQYF.

This clone has only a few counts. The chain joins TRBV27 to TRBJ1-4; 7 bases match TRBD1. From germline, CDR1 is MNHEY and CDR2 SMNVEV (reference sequence). V shed 6 bases, J shed 0 bases, and the junction held 4 bases outside the gene matches. There are 15 residues in the CDR3. CDR3 coding DNA: TGTGCCAGCAGATTAGGGACAGCAACTAATGAAAAACTGTTTTTT. Protein product: CASRLGTATNEKLFF.

The chain links TRBV19 to TRBJ2-4; TRBD1 matches at 12 bases. The CDR3 has 16 amino acids. Germline V gives CDR1 LNHDA, CDR2 SQIVND (reference sequence). Unmatched junction bases numbered 12, after V lost 3 bases and J lost 12 bases. DNA for the CDR3: TGTGCCAGTAGTATTACTAGGGGACAGGGGGCGCAGCCTCAGTACTTC. This encodes CASSITRGQGAQPQYF.

The chain links TRBV18 to TRBJ1-1; 9 bases are shared with TRBD1. CDR1 and CDR2 (germline): KGHSH, LQKENI. The ends lost 8 bases at V and 2 bases at J; junction bases unmatched: 9. The CDR3 is 15 residues long. The CDR3 nucleotides read TGTGCCAGCCCCCCGGCGACAGGGGGTAACACTGAAGCTTTCTTT. The encoded protein is CASPPATGGNTEAFF.